Following are 9 T cell receptor beta chains from one sample sequenced in a study of T cells in Graves' hyperthyroidism and ophthalmopathy. TCR beta CDR3 region amplification was performed from RNA transcripts. The TCR CDR3 first-round RT-PCR relied on the HTBI primer set. One entry per CDR3 protein, called by TCRdb with MiXCR from the multiplex PCR reads. In the table there are approximately 360,000 distinct CDR3 sequences, more than 15% of which are singletons. The sequenced material came from blood. The receptors come from a woman between 18 and 30 years old with Graves' hyperthyroidism that later progressed to Graves' ophthalmopathy.

The chain uses TRBV27 and TRBJ1-5; TRBD1 might be the D (5 bases). This CDR3 is 15 amino acids long. Germline V gene sequence: CDR1 MNHEY, CDR2 SMNVEV (reference sequence). Trimming pared 2 bases from V and 5 bases from J, leaving 13 bases between. CDR3 DNA: TGTGCCAGCAGTTTAGGGGGTAGGGAGCATCAGCCCCAGCATTTT. Residues: CASSLGGREHQPQHF.

This clonotype has ten or more counts. The CDR3 coding sequence is TGTGCCTGGAGATCACTAGCGGGAGCCGGGGAGCTGTTTTTT. Amino acid sequence: CAWRSLAGAGELFF. The chain uses TRBV30 and TRBJ2-2, with 11 bases fitting TRBD2. V lost 3 bases and J lost 6; bases outside the gene matches: 3. Germline CDR1 and CDR2: GTSNPN and SVGIG (reference sequence). The CDR3 has 14 amino acids.

This clonotype was observed at least ten times. The chain employs TRBV15 and TRBJ2-1, with 7 bases lining up with TRBD1. The J segment lost 4 bases and the V segment lost 2 bases, leaving 5 bases of the junction unmatched. The CDR3 contains 15 residues. Germline V gene lookup returns CDR1 LNHNV and CDR2 YYDKDF (reference sequence). CDR3: CATSRPYRGYNEQFF. The CDR3 bases are TGTGCCACCAGCAGACCTTACAGGGGTTACAATGAGCAGTTCTTC.

Many counts were recorded for this clonotype. The chain has TRBV18 and TRBJ2-7; TRBD1 is a possible D gene (6 bases). The CDR3 sequence is 15 residues long. Germline V lookup: CDR1 KGHSH, CDR2 LQKENI. Deletions cut 3 bases from V and 3 bases from J, with 15 bases between. Written as DNA, the CDR3 is TGTGCCAGCTCACCTGGGCAGGGGATATACTACGAGCAGTACTTC. Protein product: CASSPGQGIYYEQYF.

Ten or more counts support this clonotype. This chain connects TRBV2 to TRBJ2-1; D is tentatively TRBD1 or TRBD2 (5 bases each). Germline V gives CDR1 SNHLY, CDR2 FYNNEI. This CDR3 contains 16 residues. V lost 2 bases, J lost 2 bases, and 13 bases lay in between. CDR3: CASSEYGGSTYNEQFF. CDR3 nucleotide sequence: TGTGCCAGCAGTGAATATGGGGGTTCCACCTACAATGAGCAGTTCTTC.

This clonotype was picked up many times. The gene calls are TRBV28 and TRBJ2-3; the D gene could be TRBD1 or TRBD2 (5 bases each). Trimming removed 6 bases at V and 0 bases at J, with 16 bases between. The CDR3 covers 16 residues. Germline V CDR1 and CDR2: MDHEN, SYDVKM. The CDR3 sequence is CASSNTPGRSTDTQYF. CDR3 DNA: TGTGCCAGCAGCAACACTCCGGGACGGAGCACAGATACGCAGTATTTT.

This clonotype was found many times. The chain recombines TRBV7-6 with TRBJ2-1; 12 bases match TRBD2. V lost 5 bases and J lost 8; bases outside the gene matches: 10. The CDR3 has 16 amino acids. Germline values: CDR1 SGHVS, CDR2 FNYEAQ. CDR3 loop: CASSPAGLAGSHEQFF. The CDR3 bases are TGTGCCAGCAGCCCCGCAGGACTAGCGGGAAGCCATGAGCAGTTCTTC. Full variable domain (rest looked up from reference TRBV7-6 and TRBJ2-1): GAGVSQSPRYKVTKRGQDVALRCDPISGHVSLYWYRQALGQGPEFLTYFNYEAQQDKSGLPNDRFSAERPEGSISTLTIQRTEQRDSAMYRCASSPAGLAGSHEQFFGPGTRLTVL.

This chain links TRBV28 with TRBJ2-7; no definite D call. Germline assignment: CDR1 MDHEN and CDR2 SYDVKM. V lost 2 bases and J 2 bases, leaving 10 bases between the germline ends. The CDR3 length is 14 residues. CDR3 in amino acids: CASSLKGPPYEQYF. The CDR3 nucleotides read TGTGCCAGCAGTTTAAAGGGTCCCCCCTACGAGCAGTACTTC.

The chain is built from TRBV10-3 and TRBJ2-2; D is uncertain. The V gene's germline CDR1 is ENHRY and CDR2 SYGVKD. The CDR3 spans 16 residues. V shed 4 bases and J shed 2 bases, with 14 bases lying between them. The CDR3 loop is CAISGRADPNTGELFF. The CDR3 coding sequence is TGTGCCATCAGTGGAAGGGCGGACCCCAACACCGGGGAGCTGTTTTTT.